The sequence of this TCR beta chain was determined in a study of cytomegalovirus exposure and HLA in healthy donors. Whole-study context: Some 77 million unique TCRs from HLA-typed donors were held in an early release of data. Most genotyped donors, 65% to 85% of fewer than 400, had Caucasian-associated genetic ancestry. Study-level results: As a later analysis showed, a missense DCLRE1C variant was linked to trimming of TCR beta V- and J-genes. Accurate predictions that matched the HLA-A and HLA-B alleles of most subjects were reportedly made from TCR beta sequences.

Primers: 60 Vbeta forward and 13 Jbeta reverse. This table comes from immunoSEQ multiplex PCR, and its TCRdb copy is limited to in-frame clones, with some not included. Among around 200,000 clones listed, roughly four fifths were seen once. CDR3 length: 14 amino acids. J lost 4 bases, V lost 1 base, and 4 bases had no gene match. The V gene's germline CDR1 is SGHVS and CDR2 FNYEAQ. This clone was detected a few times. Its antigen is unidentified. Sequences were obtained from PBMCs. The chain uses TRBV7-6 and TRBJ2-7, with 7 bases lining up with TRBD1. This sequence originates from a woman younger than 45 in good health and CMV-seropositive. CDR3: CASSLGNRGYEQYF. The CDR3, as DNA: TGTGCCAGCAGCTTAGGGAACAGGGGATACGAGCAGTACTTC.